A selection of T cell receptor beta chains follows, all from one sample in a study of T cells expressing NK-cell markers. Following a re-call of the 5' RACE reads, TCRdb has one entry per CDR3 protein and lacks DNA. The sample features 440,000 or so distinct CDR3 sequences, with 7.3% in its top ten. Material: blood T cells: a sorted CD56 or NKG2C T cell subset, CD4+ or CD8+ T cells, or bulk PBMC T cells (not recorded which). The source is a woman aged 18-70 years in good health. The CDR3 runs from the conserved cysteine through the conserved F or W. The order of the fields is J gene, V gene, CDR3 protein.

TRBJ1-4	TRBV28	CASRRTALNEKLFF
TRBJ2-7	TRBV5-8	CASSLDLRFSYEQYF
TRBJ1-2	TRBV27	CASSLSGTNYGYTF
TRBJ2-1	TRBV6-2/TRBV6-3	CASSYEGFEQFF
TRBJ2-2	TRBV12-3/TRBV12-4	CASSLEPTGPAGELFF
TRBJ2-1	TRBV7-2	CASSLTVPRVFHEQFF
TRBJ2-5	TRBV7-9	CASSPRTQTYF
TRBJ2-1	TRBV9	CASSVATFGGNEQFF
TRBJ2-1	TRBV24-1	CATSTVSVPYNEQFF
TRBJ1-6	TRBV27	CASSPLQGYNSPLHF
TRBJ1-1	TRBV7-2	CASSPQGHTEAFF
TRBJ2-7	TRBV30	CAWSVSGYQYF
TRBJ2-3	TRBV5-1	CASSDAKWTSGVRDTQYF
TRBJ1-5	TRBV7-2	CASSPRAGDVQPQHF
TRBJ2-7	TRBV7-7	CASSLGGGNLYEQYF
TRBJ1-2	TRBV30	CAWSVGVGYFIGGYTF
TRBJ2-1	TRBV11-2	CASSLLFLLGGLYNEQFF
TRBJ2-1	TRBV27	CASSMGQGGNEQFF
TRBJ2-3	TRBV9	CASSVGSPSTDTQYF
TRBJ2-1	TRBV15	CATSRAPRTSGMFSEQFF
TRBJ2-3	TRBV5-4	CASDGGSGTDTQYF
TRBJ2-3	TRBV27	CASSILRDYLLYF
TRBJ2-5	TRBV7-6	CASSQRGTEETQYF
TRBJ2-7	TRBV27	CASSLSGGVYEQYF
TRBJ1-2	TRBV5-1	CASSLEDRGRGTF
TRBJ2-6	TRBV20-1	CSARDTLDRESLVNVLTF
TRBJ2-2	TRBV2	CASSVRGTNTGELFF
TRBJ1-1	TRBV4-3	CASSPNSGGHTEAFF
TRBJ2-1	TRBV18	CASSPTGQYNEQFF
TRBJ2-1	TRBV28	CASSKSGRGIYEQFF
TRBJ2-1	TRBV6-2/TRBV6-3	CASSYWGHSYNEQFF
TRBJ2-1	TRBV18	CASSPQGKGVEQFF
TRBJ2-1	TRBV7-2	CASSRDQSSYNEQFF
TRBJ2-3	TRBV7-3	CASSLNGATQYF
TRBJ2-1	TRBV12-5	CASGLVLVQGPNEQFF
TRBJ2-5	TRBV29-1	CSGMDRGRSETQYF
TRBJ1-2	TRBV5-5	CASSGDPLGYGYTF
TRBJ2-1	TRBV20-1	CSARDGRGLLYNEQFF
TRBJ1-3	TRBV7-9	CASSPNRGSGNTIYF
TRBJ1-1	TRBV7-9	CASSLGRLGSTEAFF
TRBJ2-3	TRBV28	CASNIGSLGIDTQYF
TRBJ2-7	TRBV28	CASSSPGTSGTYEQYF
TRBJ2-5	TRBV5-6	CASSMDQETQYF
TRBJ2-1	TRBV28	CASSLRGLAAYNEQFF
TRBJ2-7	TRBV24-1	CATSDRQGYEQYF
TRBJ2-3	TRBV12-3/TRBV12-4	CASREGTVSTDTQYF
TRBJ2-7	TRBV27	CASSPLRQVPPYEQYF
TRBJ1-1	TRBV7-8	CASSAYRGTEAFF
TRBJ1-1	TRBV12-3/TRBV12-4	CASSPAPRNTEAFF
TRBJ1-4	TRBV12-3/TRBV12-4	CASNIHATNEKLFF